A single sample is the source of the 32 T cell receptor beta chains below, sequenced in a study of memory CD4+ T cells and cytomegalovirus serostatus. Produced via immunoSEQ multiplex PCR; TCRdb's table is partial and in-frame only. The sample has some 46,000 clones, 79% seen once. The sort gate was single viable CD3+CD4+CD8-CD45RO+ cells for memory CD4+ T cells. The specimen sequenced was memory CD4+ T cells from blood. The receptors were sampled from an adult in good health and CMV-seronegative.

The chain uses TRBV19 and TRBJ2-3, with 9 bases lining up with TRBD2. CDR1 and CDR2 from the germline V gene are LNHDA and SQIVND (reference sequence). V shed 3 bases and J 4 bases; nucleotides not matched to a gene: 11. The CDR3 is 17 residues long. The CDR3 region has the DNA TGTGCCAGTAGTATCCGCGTCGGTAGCGGGAGCGCAGATACGCAGTATTTT. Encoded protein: CASSIRVGSGSADTQYF.

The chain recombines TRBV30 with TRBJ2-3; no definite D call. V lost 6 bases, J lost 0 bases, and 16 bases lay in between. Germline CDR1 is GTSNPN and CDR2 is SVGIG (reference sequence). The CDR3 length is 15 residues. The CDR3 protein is CACPRTGGSTDTQYF. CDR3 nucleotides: TGTGCCTGTCCCCGGACCGGCGGAAGCACAGATACGCAGTATTTT.

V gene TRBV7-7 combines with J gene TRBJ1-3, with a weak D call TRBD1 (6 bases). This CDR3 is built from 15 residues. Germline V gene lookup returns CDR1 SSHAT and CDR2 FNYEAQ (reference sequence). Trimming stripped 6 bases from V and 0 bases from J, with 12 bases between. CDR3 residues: CASSQGGTSGNTIYF. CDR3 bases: TGTGCCAGCAGTCAAGGGGGGACCTCTGGAAACACCATATATTTT.

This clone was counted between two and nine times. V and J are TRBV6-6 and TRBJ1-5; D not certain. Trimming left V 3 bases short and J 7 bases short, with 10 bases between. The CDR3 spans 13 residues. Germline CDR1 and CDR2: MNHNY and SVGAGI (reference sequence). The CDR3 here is CASSYSVGQPQHF. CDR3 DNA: TGTGCCAGCAGTTATAGTGTGGGGCAGCCCCAGCATTTT.

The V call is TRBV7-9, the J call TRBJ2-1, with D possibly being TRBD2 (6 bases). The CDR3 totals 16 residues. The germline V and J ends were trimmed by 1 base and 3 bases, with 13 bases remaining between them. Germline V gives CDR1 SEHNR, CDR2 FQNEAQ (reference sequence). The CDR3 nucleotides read TGTGCCAGCAGCTTAGTATCCGGGACTTTCTACAATGAGCAGTTCTTC. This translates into CASSLVSGTFYNEQFF.

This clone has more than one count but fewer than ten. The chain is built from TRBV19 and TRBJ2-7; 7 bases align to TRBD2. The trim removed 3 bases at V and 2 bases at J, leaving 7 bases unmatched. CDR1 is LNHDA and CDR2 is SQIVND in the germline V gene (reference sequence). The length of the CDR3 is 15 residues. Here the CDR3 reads CASSISGGSTYEQYF. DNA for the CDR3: TGTGCCAGTAGTATCTCGGGCGGGAGCACCTACGAGCAGTACTTC. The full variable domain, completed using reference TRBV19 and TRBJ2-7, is DGGITQSPKYLFRKEGQNVTLSCEQNLNHDAMYWYRQDPGQGLRLIYYSQIVNDFQKGDIAEGYSVSREKKESFPLTVTSAQKNPTAFYLCASSISGGSTYEQYFGPGTRLTVT.

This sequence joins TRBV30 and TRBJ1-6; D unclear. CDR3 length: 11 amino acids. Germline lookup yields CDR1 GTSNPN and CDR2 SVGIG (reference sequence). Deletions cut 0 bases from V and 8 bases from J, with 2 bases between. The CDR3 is CAWSVYSPLHF. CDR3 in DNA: TGTGCCTGGAGTGTTTATTCACCCCTCCACTTT.

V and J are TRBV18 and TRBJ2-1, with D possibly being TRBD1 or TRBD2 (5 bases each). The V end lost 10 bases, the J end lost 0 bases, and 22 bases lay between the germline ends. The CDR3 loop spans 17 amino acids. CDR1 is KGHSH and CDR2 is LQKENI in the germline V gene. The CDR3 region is CATIKSGTAYSYNEQFF. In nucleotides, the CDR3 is TGTGCCACCATTAAATCCGGGACGGCTTACTCCTACAATGAGCAGTTCTTC.

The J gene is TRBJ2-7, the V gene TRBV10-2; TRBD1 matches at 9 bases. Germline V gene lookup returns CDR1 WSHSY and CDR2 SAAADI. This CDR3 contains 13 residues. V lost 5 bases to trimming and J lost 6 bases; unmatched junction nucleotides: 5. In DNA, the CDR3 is TGCGCCAGCAGTAGGGACAGGGTAGCCGAGCAGTACTTC. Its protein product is CASSRDRVAEQYF.

CDR3 amino acids: CASSYSGGVDTGELFF. In nucleotides, the CDR3 is TGTGCCAGCAGTTACTCAGGGGGAGTCGACACCGGGGAGCTGTTTTTT. This chain uses TRBV6-5 with TRBJ2-2, with D possibly being TRBD1 (6 bases). V was clipped by 0 bases and J by 3 bases, with 11 bases between them. CDR3 length: 16 amino acids. CDR1 is MNHEY and CDR2 is SVGAGI in the germline V gene.

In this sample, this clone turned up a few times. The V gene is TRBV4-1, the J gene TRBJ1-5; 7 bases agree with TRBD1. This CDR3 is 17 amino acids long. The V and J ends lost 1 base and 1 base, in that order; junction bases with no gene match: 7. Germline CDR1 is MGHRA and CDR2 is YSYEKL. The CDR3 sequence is CASSQGVGQISNQPQHF. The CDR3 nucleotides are TGCGCCAGCAGCCAAGGGGTGGGACAGATCAGCAATCAGCCCCAGCATTTT.

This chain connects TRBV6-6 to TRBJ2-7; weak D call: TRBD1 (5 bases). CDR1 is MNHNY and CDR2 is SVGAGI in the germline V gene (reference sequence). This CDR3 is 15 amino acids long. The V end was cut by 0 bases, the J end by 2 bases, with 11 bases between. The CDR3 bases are TGTGCCAGCAGTTACTCCTCAGGGAAGCCCTACGAGCAGTACTTC. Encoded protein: CASSYSSGKPYEQYF.

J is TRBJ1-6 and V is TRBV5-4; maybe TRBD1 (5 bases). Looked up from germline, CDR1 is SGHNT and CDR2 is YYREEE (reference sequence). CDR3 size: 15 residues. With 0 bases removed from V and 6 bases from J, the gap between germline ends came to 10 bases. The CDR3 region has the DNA TGTGCCAGCAGCTTGGGTACAGGAGCTAATTCACCCCTCCACTTT. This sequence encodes CASSLGTGANSPLHF.

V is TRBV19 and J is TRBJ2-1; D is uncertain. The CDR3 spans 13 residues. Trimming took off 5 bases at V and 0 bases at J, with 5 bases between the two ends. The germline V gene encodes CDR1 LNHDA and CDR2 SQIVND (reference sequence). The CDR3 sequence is CASSPASYNEQFF. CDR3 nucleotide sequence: TGTGCCAGTAGTCCCGCCTCCTACAATGAGCAGTTCTTC.

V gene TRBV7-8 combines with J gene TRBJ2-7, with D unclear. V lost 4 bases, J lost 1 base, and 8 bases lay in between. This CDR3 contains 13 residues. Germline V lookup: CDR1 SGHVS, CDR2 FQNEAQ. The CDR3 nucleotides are TGTGCCAGCAGCTCTCAACAGTCCTACGAGCAGTACTTC. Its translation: CASSSQQSYEQYF.

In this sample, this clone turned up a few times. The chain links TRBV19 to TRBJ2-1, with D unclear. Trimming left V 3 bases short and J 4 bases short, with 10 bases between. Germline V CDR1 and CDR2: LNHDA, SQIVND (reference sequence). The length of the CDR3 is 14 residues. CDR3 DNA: TGTGCCAGTAGTATCCTGACGGAGTACAATGAGCAGTTCTTC. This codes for CASSILTEYNEQFF.

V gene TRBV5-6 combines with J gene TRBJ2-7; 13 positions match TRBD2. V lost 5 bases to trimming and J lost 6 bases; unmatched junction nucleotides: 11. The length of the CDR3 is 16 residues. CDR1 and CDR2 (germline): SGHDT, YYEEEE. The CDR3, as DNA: TGTGCCAGCAGACCTACCTCGACTAGCGGGAGGCTCGAGCAGTACTTC. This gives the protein CASRPTSTSGRLEQYF.

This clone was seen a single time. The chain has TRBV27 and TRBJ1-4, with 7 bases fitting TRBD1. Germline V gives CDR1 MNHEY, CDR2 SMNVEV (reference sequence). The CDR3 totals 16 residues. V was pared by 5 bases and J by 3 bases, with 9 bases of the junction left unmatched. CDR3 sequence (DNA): TGTGCCAGCAGTACGGACAGGCTCGGGTCTAATGAAAAACTGTTTTTT. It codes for CASSTDRLGSNEKLFF.

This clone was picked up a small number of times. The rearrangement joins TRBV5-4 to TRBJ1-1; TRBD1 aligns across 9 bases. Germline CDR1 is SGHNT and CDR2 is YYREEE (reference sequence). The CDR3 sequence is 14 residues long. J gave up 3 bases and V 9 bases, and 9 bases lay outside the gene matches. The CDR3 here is CATNRGLGDTEAFF. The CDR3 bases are TGTGCCACCAACAGGGGGCTGGGGGACACTGAAGCTTTCTTT.

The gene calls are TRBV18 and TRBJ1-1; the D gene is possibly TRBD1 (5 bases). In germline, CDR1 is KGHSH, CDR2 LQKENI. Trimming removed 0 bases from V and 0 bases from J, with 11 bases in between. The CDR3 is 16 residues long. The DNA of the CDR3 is TGTGCCAGCTCACCACCTACAGGCCTGGTGAACACTGAAGCTTTCTTT. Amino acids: CASSPPTGLVNTEAFF.

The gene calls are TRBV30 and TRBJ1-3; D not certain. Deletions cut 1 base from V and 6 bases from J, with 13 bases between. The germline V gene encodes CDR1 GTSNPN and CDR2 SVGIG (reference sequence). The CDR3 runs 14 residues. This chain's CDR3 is CAWSGLALQNTIYF. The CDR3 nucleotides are TGTGCCTGGAGTGGGTTAGCTCTCCAAAACACCATATATTTT. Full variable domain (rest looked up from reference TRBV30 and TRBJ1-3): SQTIHQWPATLVQPVGSPLSLECTVEGTSNPNLYWYRQAAGRGLQLLFYSVGIGQISSEVPQNLSASRPQDRQFILSSKKLLLSDSGFYLCAWSGLALQNTIYFGEGSWLTVV.

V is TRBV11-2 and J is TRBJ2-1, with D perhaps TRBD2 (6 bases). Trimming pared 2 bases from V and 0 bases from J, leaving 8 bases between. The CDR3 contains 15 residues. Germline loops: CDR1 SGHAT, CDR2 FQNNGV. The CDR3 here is CASSLLGGSYNEQFF. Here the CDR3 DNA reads TGTGCCAGCAGCTTATTGGGAGGCTCCTACAATGAGCAGTTCTTC.

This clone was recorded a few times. CDR3 in amino acids: CASSEQTDQPQHF. In DNA form, the CDR3 reads TGCGCCAGCAGTGAACAGACGGATCAGCCCCAGCATTTT. The chain links TRBV10-2 to TRBJ1-5; D is undetermined. This CDR3 spans 13 amino acids. Germline V lookup: CDR1 WSHSY, CDR2 SAAADI. V lost 3 bases and J 5 bases, leaving 8 bases between the germline ends.

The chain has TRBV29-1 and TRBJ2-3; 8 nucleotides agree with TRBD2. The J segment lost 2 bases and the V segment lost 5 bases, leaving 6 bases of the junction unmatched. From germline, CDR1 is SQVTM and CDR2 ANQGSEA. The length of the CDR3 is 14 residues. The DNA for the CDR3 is TGCAGCGTTTTCCGGGGGGGCCCCACAGATACGCAGTATTTT. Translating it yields CSVFRGGPTDTQYF.

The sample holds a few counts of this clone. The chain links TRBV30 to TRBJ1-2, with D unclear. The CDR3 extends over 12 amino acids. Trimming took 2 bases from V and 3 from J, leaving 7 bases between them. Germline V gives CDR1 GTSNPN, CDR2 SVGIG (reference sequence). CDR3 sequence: CAWSTLDYGYTF. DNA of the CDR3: TGTGCCTGGAGTACCCTGGACTATGGCTACACCTTC.

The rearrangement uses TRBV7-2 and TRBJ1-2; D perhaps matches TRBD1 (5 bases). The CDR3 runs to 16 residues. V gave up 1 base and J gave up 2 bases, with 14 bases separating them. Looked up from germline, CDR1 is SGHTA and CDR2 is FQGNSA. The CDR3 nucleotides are TGTGCCAGCAGCTTAGAGGGGCCTCCTAGGAACTATGGCTACACCTTC. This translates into CASSLEGPPRNYGYTF.

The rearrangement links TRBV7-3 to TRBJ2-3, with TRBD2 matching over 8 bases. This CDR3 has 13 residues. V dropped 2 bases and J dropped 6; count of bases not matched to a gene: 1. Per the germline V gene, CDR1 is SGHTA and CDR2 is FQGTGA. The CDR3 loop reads CASSLREGDTQYF. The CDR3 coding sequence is TGTGCCAGCAGCTTACGGGAGGGCGATACGCAGTATTTT.

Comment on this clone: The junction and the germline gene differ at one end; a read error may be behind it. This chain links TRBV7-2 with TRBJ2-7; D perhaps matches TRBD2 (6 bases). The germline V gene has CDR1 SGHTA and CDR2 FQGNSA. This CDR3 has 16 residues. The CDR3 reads CASTLNPGPKAGEQYF. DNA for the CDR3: TGTGCCAGCACCTTAAACCCCGGGCCAAAGGCGGGGGAGCAGTACTTC.

CDR3 sequence reads: CASSPSRPANTGELFF. CDR3 coding DNA: TGTGCCAGCTCACCATCCAGACCAGCGAACACCGGGGAGCTGTTTTTT. The chain combines TRBV18 with TRBJ2-2; the D is unclear. V was pared by 2 bases and J by 0 bases, with 10 bases between. Germline V gene lookup returns CDR1 KGHSH and CDR2 LQKENI. There are 16 residues in the CDR3.

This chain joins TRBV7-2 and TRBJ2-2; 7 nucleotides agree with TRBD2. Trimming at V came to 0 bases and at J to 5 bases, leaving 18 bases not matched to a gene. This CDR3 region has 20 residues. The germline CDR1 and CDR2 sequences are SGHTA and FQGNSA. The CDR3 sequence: CASSLAPPSRAGATTGELFF. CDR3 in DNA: TGTGCCAGCAGCTTAGCGCCCCCAAGCAGGGCGGGAGCGACTACCGGGGAGCTGTTTTTT.

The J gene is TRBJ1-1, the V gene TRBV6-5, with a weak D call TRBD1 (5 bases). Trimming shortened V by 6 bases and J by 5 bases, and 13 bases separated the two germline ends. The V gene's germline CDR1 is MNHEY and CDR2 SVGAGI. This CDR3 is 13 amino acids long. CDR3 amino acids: CASRPGRETEAFF. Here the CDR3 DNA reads TGTGCCAGCAGACCGGGACGCGAAACTGAAGCTTTCTTT.

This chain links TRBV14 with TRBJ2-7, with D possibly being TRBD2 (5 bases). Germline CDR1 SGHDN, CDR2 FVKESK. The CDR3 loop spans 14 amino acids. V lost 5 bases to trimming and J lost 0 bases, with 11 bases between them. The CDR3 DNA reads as TGTGCCAGCAGCGAGCTAGGGAGCTCCTACGAGCAGTACTTC. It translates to CASSELGSSYEQYF. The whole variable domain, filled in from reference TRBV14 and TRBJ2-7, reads EAGVTQFPSHSVIEKGQTVTLRCDPISGHDNLYWYRRVMGKEIKFLLHFVKESKQDESGMPNNRFLAERTGGTYSTLKVQPAELEDSGVYFCASSELGSSYEQYFGPGTRLTVT.